This T cell receptor (beta chain) was sequenced in a study of cytotoxic CD8 clonotypes in ibrutinib-treated CLL. To note about this clone: Its antigen is not identified.

Findings and caveats of the study: Stable or contracted on treatment, public clonotypes were also uncommon.

The V end lost 3 bases, the J end lost 5 bases, and 20 bases lay between the germline ends. The CDR3 loop spans 17 amino acids. Germline values: CDR1 SNHLY, CDR2 FYNNEI. Generated by immunoSEQ multiplex PCR, the TCRdb table keeps only in-frame clones and is missing some. This table has some 150,000 clones, roughly three quarters appearing once. The chain uses TRBV2 and TRBJ2-1; maybe TRBD2 (5 bases). This sequence originates from a human donor with chronic lymphocytic leukemia. The specimen was PBMCs, collected after 12 months of ibrutinib treatment. In nucleotides, the CDR3 is TGTGCCAGCAGTGAGTGGGGAATAGCGCCCACAAACAATGAGCAGTTCTTC. Residues: CASSEWGIAPTNNEQFF.